This TCR beta chain was recovered during a study of shared clonotypes between healthy human individuals. Study as a whole: Three plates each covered CD4 naive and memory; CD8 naive two, CD8 memory one.

Positive CCR7 selection of CD45RO-negative cells yielded the naive CD8 cells, and terminally differentiated effector memory CD45RA+ cells were excluded. Concerning this clone itself: The antigen is undetermined.

Trimming pared 1 base from V and 3 bases from J, leaving 16 bases between. Germline CDR1 and CDR2: SQVTM and ANQGSEA. The CDR3 contains 15 residues. Generated by immunoSEQ multiplex PCR, the TCRdb table keeps only in-frame clones and is missing some. The repertoire holds approximately 810,000 clones, with about 92% as singletons. Study observations and caveats: Only blood was sampled; tissue repertoires likely differ. What limited the represented genetic and exposure-history diversity was the small number of donors. A handful of donors showed sharing of roughly 5% of naive CD4 clonotypes.

The chain carries TRBV29-1 and TRBJ2-7, with a weak D call TRBD1 (5 bases). This TCR was recovered from a man aged 30-40 years in good health. Sample: naive CD8+ T cells sorted from blood. This chain's CDR3 is CSVEATGQGSYEQYF. The CDR3 DNA follows: TGCAGCGTTGAAGCGACTGGGCAGGGAAGCTACGAGCAGTACTTC.